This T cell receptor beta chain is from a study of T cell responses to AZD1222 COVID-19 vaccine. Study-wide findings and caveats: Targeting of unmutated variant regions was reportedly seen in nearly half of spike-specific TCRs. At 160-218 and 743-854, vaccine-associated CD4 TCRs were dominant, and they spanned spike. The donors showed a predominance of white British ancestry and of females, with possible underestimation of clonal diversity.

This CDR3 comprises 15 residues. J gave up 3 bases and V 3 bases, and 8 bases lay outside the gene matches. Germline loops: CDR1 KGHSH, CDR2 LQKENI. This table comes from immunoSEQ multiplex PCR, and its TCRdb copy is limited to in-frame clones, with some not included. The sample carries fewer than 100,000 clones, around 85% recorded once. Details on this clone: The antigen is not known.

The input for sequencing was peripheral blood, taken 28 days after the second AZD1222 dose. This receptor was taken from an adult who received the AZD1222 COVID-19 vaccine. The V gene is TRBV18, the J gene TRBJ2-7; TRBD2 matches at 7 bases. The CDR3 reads CASSPVSGGGYEQYF. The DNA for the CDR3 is TGTGCCAGCTCACCGGTGTCGGGGGGAGGCTACGAGCAGTACTTC.